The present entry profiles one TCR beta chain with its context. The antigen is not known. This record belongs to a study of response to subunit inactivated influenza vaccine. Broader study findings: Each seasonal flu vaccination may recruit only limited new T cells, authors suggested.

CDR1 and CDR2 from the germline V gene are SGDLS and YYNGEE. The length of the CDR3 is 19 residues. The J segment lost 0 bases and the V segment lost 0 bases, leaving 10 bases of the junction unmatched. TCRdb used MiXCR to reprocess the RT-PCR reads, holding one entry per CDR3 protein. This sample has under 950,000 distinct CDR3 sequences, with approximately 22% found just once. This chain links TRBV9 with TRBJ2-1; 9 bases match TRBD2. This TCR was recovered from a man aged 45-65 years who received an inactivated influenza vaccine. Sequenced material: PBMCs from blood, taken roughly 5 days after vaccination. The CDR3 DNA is TGTGCCAGCAGCGTAGCTTTAGCGGGGGTCACGAGCTCCTACAATGAGCAGTTCTTC. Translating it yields CASSVALAGVTSSYNEQFF.